This TCR beta chain was retrieved from a study of esophageal squamous cell carcinoma under preoperative chemotherapy. Study-wide results and limits: Clonal contraction, more than amplification, hit abundant clones after paclitaxel-nedaplatin.

CDR3 size: 14 residues. Germline V gene data show CDR1 as WNHNN and CDR2 as SYGVQD (reference sequence). V dropped 6 bases and J dropped 4; count of bases not matched to a gene: 4. This clonotype came up many times. No antigen is known for it. TCRdb re-derived calls from the PCR reads in MiXCR, one entry per CDR3 protein. The table lists approximately 12,000 distinct CDR3 sequences, around half of them singletons. Time point noted: before preoperative PTX-NDP chemotherapy. The chain is built from TRBV10-1 and TRBJ2-3, with TRBD2 matching over 10 bases. Sampling was performed from a patient given preoperative chemotherapy. This clonotype was obtained from a human donor with esophageal squamous cell carcinoma. The donor label of this sample is uncertain. Here the CDR3 DNA reads TGCGCCAGCAGAGAGCGGGAGGGGTCAGATACGCAGTATTTT. Amino acid sequence: CASREREGSDTQYF.